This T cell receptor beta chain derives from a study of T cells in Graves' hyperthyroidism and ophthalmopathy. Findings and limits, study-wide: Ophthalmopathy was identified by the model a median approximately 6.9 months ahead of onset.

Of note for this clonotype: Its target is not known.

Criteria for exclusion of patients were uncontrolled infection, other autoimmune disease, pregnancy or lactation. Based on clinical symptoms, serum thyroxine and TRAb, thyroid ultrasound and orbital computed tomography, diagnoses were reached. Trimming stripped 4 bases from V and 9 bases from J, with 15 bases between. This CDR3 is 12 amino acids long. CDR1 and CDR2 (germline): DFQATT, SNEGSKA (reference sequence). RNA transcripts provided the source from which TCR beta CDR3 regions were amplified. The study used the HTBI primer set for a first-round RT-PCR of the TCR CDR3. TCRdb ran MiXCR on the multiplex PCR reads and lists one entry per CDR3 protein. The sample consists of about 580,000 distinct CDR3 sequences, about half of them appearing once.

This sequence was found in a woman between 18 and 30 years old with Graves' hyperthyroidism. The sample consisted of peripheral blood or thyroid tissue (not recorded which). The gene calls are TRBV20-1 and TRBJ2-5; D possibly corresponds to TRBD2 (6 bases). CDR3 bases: TGCAGTGCTACTGGACTACACCGGGCCCAGTACTTC. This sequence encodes CSATGLHRAQYF.